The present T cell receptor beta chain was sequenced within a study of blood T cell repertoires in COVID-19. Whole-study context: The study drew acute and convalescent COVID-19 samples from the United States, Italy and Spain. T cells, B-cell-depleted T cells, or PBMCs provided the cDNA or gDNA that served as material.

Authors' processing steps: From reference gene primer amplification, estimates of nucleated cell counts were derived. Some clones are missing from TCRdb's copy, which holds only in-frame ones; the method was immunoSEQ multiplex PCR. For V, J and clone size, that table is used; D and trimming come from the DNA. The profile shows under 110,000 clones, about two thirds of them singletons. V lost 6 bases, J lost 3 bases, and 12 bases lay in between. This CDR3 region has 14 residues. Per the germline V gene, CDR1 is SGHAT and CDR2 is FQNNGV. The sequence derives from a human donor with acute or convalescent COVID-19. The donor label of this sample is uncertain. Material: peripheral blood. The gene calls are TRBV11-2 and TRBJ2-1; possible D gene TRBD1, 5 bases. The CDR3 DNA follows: TGTGCCAGCAGTCGAATTAGGGGCTACAATGAGCAGTTCTTC. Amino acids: CASSRIRGYNEQFF.